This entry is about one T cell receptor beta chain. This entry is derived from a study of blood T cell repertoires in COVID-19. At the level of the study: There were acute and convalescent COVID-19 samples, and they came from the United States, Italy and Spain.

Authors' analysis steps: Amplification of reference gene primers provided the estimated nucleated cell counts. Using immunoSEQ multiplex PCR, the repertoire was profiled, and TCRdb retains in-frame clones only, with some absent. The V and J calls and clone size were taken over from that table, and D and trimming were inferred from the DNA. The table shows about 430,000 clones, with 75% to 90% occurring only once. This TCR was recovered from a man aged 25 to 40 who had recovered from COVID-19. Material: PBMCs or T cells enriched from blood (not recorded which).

The CDR3 DNA reads as TGTGCCAGCAGTTACTCCCCAACTGGGAACACTGAAGCTTTCTTT. Its protein product is CASSYSPTGNTEAFF. J is TRBJ1-1 and V is TRBV6-6; unclear D gene. Trimming took 0 bases from V and 1 from J, leaving 9 bases between them. CDR1 is MNHNY and CDR2 is SVGAGI in the germline V gene (reference sequence). The CDR3 contains 15 residues.